Listed here is a single TCR beta chain. Looked up from germline, CDR1 is KGHSH and CDR2 is LQKENI. V lost 8 bases, J lost 4 bases, and 3 bases stayed unmatched. The CDR3 extends over 13 amino acids. The data were taken from a study of blood T cell repertoires in COVID-19. Assay: immunoSEQ multiplex PCR; the TCRdb copy retains only in-frame clones and omits some. This sample yields about 220,000 clones, of which about 87% are seen a single time; more than 2.5% belongs to the top ten. Participant reports of clinical history set cohort assignment. Resolution of symptoms, clearance, or two negative PCRs was present in recovered Cohort 3 donors.

This clonotype was sampled from a woman aged 25-40 years who had recovered from COVID-19. The chain joins TRBV18 to TRBJ1-5, with 9 bases lining up with TRBD1. Sequencing used PBMCs or T cells enriched from blood (not recorded which). CDR3 coding DNA: TGTGCCAGCCGACAGGGGGGGAATCAGCCCCAGCATTTT. Its protein is CASRQGGNQPQHF.